Listed below are T cell receptor beta chains from one sample, sequenced in a study of shared clonotypes between healthy human individuals. The data were produced by immunoSEQ multiplex PCR, yet TCRdb's version contains in-frame clones alone and is incomplete. The sample yields roughly 2.2 million clones, 80% to 95% seen once. Sequenced: naive CD4+ T cells from PBMCs. Receptors originate from a man between 18 and 35 years old in good health. Some clones in this sample may be carry-over from other donors' samples. The CDR3 runs from the conserved cysteine through the conserved F or W. A D gene is named only where the DNA matches it firmly. Size is omitted from some rows. Given values are once, few, many or a class for expanded clones.

TRBJ2-6 . . TRBV19 CASSISGSGANVLTF TGTGCCAGTAGTATATCTGGGTCTGGGGCCAACGTCCTGACTTTC
TRBJ1-4 TRBD1 . TRBV5-4 CASSQGGATNEKLFF TGTGCCAGCAGCCAGGGGGGTGCAACTAATGAAAAACTGTTTTTT
TRBJ1-1 TRBD1 . TRBV5-4 CASSRPRDRMNTEAFF TGTGCCAGCAGCCGACCGCGGGACAGAATGAACACTGAAGCTTTCTTT
TRBJ1-2 . . TRBV28 CASSLFGPNYGYTF TGTGCCAGCAGTTTATTCGGACCGAACTATGGCTACACCTTC
TRBJ1-2 TRBD1 . TRBV7-9 CASSPGQGADNYGYTF TGTGCCAGCAGTCCGGGCCAGGGGGCGGATAACTATGGCTACACCTTC
TRBJ2-7 TRBD2 once TRBV7-2 CASSRAAGDQEQYF TGTGCCAGCAGCCGCGCGGCGGGAGATCAAGAGCAGTACTTC
TRBJ2-2 TRBD2 . TRBV6-5 CASQFSTGGTGELFF TGTGCCAGCCAGTTTTCTACGGGAGGGACCGGGGAGCTGTTTTTT
TRBJ1-1 TRBD1 . TRBV2 CASSGQGAYTEAFF TGTGCCAGCAGTGGCCAGGGGGCTTACACTGAAGCTTTCTTT
TRBJ2-1 . . TRBV12-2 CASRLLPGQGAYNEQFF TGTGCAAGTCGCTTACTTCCGGGACAGGGAGCCTACAATGAGCAGTTCTTC
TRBJ2-5 . . TRBV9 CASSVAWRQETQYF TGTGCCAGCAGCGTAGCCTGGCGGCAAGAGACCCAGTACTTC
TRBJ2-3 TRBD2 . TRBV5-1 CASSLAGGSTDTQYF TGCGCCAGCAGCTTGGCGGGAGGATCCACAGATACGCAGTATTTT
TRBJ2-6 TRBD1 . TRBV7-8 CASSLEGQVSGANVLTF TGTGCCAGCAGCTTAGAGGGACAGGTCTCTGGGGCCAACGTCCTGACTTTC
TRBJ2-1 TRBD1 . TRBV2 CASSESGQGYNEQFF TGTGCCAGCAGTGAATCGGGACAGGGGTACAATGAGCAGTTCTTC
TRBJ1-2 . . TRBV28 CASSEGTFQRGYTF TGTGCCAGCAGTGAAGGGACCTTCCAACGGGGCTACACCTTC
TRBJ1-5 . few TRBV14 CASSQGLNQPQHF TGTGCCAGCAGCCAAGGGCTGAATCAGCCCCAGCATTTT
TRBJ1-2 . . TRBV7-2 CASSFLYGYTF TGTGCCAGCAGCTTCCTCTATGGCTACACCTTC
TRBJ1-1 TRBD1 . TRBV9 CASSRTGGANTEAFF TGTGCCAGCAGCCGAACAGGGGGCGCGAACACTGAAGCTTTCTTT
TRBJ2-7 TRBD2 once TRBV15 CATSRGSGRPYEQYF TGTGCCACCAGCAGAGGTAGCGGGAGGCCCTACGAGCAGTACTTC
TRBJ2-5 . once TRBV6-6 CASSGTAETQYF TGTGCCAGCTCGGGGACGGCAGAGACCCAGTACTTC
TRBJ2-3 TRBD2 . TRBV7-3 CASSNPMDQAGYVTDTQYF TGTGCCAGCAGCAATCCTATGGACCAAGCGGGATACGTTACAGATACGCAGTATTTT
TRBJ2-1 TRBD2 . TRBV29-1 CSVGNPAGGARRVNEQFF TGCAGCGTAGGCAATCCAGCGGGAGGAGCCAGGAGGGTAAATGAGCAGTTCTTC
TRBJ2-7 TRBD2 . TRBV7-2 CASSFRTSGVSSYEQYF TGTGCCAGCAGCTTCAGGACTAGCGGAGTGAGCTCCTACGAGCAGTACTTC
TRBJ2-1 . . TRBV29-1 CSVGGRQGGYNEQFF TGCAGCGTTGGTGGTCGTCAGGGGGGATACAATGAGCAGTTCTTC
TRBJ2-7 . . TRBV9 CASSVVAGGSEQYF TGTGCCAGCAGCGTAGTTGCGGGTGGGTCCGAGCAGTACTTC
TRBJ2-3 TRBD2 . TRBV27 CASTRLAGSTDTQYF TGTGCCAGCACCCGACTAGCGGGGAGCACAGATACGCAGTATTTT
TRBJ2-7 . . TRBV10-3 CATGAGGRYEQYF TGTGCCACGGGAGCTGGGGGGCGATACGAGCAGTACTTC
TRBJ2-1 . . TRBV4-1 CASSQDLGSYNEQFF TGCGCCAGCAGCCAAGATCTGGGCAGCTACAATGAGCAGTTCTTC